This TCR beta chain was identified in a study of metastatic and nonmetastatic thyroid tumors. Germline V lookup: CDR1 SEHNR, CDR2 FQNEAQ (reference sequence). This CDR3 contains 14 residues. Trimming pared 7 bases from V and 9 bases from J, leaving 16 bases between. In the original analysis: The authors used CDR3 differences across clinicopathological groups to build a distant-metastasis classifier for papillary thyroid cancer. TCRdb re-called the PCR reads through MiXCR. The V and J calls were not made by the authors but by TCRdb's processing. There are around 15,000 clones in the sample; under 30% occur only once, and around 7.6% lies in the top ten. As regards this clone: The antigen is unknown.

Study-level results: Significantly greater TCR beta diversity was reportedly found in malignant thyroid tumors than in benign nodules (in blood and tumor).

The entire patient cohort was treatment-naive prior to thyroid surgery. The receptor's source is a female donor with papillary thyroid cancer or a benign thyroid nodule (not recorded which). Some clones in this sample may be carry-over from other donors' samples. Sequencing input: adjacent normal tissue. This sequence joins TRBV7-9 and TRBJ1-6, with D unresolved. The CDR3 DNA sequence: TGTGCCAGCATCTGGGCACATGGAGGTTCACCCCTCCACTTT. Protein: CASIWAHGGSPLHF.